This T cell receptor (beta chain) was documented in a study of blood T cell repertoires in COVID-19. Study-level background: PBMCs, B-cell-depleted T cells, or T cells provided the cDNA or gDNA that made up the material.

The V end was cut by 8 bases, the J end by 4 bases, with 15 bases between. In germline, CDR1 is SGHTA, CDR2 FQGNSA. CDR3 length equals 13 residues. Libraries were prepared by immunoSEQ multiplex PCR; TCRdb keeps only in-frame clonotypes and omits some of them. This table has 150,000 to 200,000 clones, 82% appearing once. The rearrangement uses TRBV7-2 and TRBJ2-7, with D possibly matching TRBD1 (6 bases). Input material: peripheral blood. The clonotype originates from an older woman with COVID-19, enrolled during active disease. The CDR3 nucleotides read TGTGCCAGCGTCGGGACACCTTTTTACGAGCAGTACTTC. This codes for CASVGTPFYEQYF.